These T cell receptor beta chains were read from a single sample in a study of shared clonotypes between healthy human individuals. Produced via immunoSEQ multiplex PCR; TCRdb's table is partial and in-frame only. The sample has approximately 2.1 million clones, 90% to 95% seen once. The source material was naive CD4+ T cells from PBMCs. The receptors originated from a young man in good health. Some clones in this sample may be carry-over from other donors' samples. Each CDR3 is given with its conserved first and last residue. Each record gives: J gene, clone size, CDR3 length, D gene, V gene, CDR3 DNA, CDR3 protein. The D gene is left open where the match is weak. Rows may omit the clone size; those that give it use once, few, many or a size class.

>TRBJ2-3|NA|14|NA|TRBV7-3
TGTGCCAGCAGCTCTAGTGGGTTCACAGATACGCAGTATTTT
CASSSSGFTDTQYF
>TRBJ1-2|NA|11|NA|TRBV20-1
TGCAGTGCTAGGGGGATCTATGGCTACACCTTC
CSARGIYGYTF
>TRBJ2-5|NA|16|TRBD1|TRBV9
TGTGCCAGCAGCCCAAGATCCGGGACAGGGGAGGAGACCCAGTACTTC
CASSPRSGTGEETQYF
>TRBJ2-5|NA|14|NA|TRBV15
TGTGCCACCAGCAGAGGAGGGAATGATGAGACCCAGTACTTC
CATSRGGNDETQYF
>TRBJ2-7|NA|12|NA|TRBV18
TGTGCCAGCTCACCAGTCCTGTACGAGCAGTACTTC
CASSPVLYEQYF
>TRBJ1-6|NA|16|TRBD1|TRBV7-9
TGTGCCAGCAGCCCTCCCTCTCCGGGACAGGGATCACCCCTCCACTTT
CASSPPSPGQGSPLHF
>TRBJ2-5|NA|15|TRBD2|TRBV10-3
TGTGCCATCAGTGAGGAGACTAGCGGAAGGGAGACCCAGTACTTC
CAISEETSGRETQYF
>TRBJ1-3|NA|16|NA|TRBV7-9
TGTGCCAGCAGCTTAGGACAGTCGAGCTCTGGAAACACCATATATTTT
CASSLGQSSSGNTIYF
>TRBJ2-5|NA|14|NA|TRBV9
TGTGCCAGCAGCGTAGGTTCCTTGAAAGAGACCCAGTACTTC
CASSVGSLKETQYF
>TRBJ1-4|once|18|NA|TRBV7-9
TGTGCCAGCAGCTTAGATGCCAGGCCAATCGCAACTAATGAAAAACTGTTTTTT
CASSLDARPIATNEKLFF
>TRBJ1-1|NA|14|NA|TRBV4-3
TGCGCCAGCAGCCAAACAGGGAGTAACTCTGAAGCTTTCTTT
CASSQTGSNSEAFF
>TRBJ2-7|once|14|NA|TRBV5-1
TGCGCCAGCAGCTTGGAGGTCAGATCCTACGAGCAGTACTTC
CASSLEVRSYEQYF
>TRBJ2-7|NA|13|NA|TRBV27
TGTGCCAGCAGTTTATTGGGGGCGGGCGAGCAGTACTTC
CASSLLGAGEQYF
>TRBJ1-2|NA|15|NA|TRBV5-1
TGCGCCAGCAGCTTGGCAACAGGGTCGTCCTATGGCTACACCTTC
CASSLATGSSYGYTF
>TRBJ2-7|NA|15|TRBD1|TRBV28
TGTGCCAGCAGGGGGCCGGGACAGGGCTTCTACGAGCAGTACTTC
CASRGPGQGFYEQYF
>TRBJ2-1|NA|14|NA|TRBV5-5
TGTGCCAGCAGCCTCCGGGACACCGACAATGAGCAGTTCTTC
CASSLRDTDNEQFF
>TRBJ1-3|few|12|NA|TRBV28
TGTGCCAGCAGTTTTTTTGGAAACACCATATATTTT
CASSFFGNTIYF
>TRBJ2-1|NA|15|NA|TRBV5-1
TGCGCCAGCAGGGCGCGCGGGGAATCCTACAATGAGCAGTTCTTC
CASRARGESYNEQFF
>TRBJ2-7|once|13|NA|TRBV5-1
TGCGCCAGCAGCCCGGGGGACAGAGACGAGCAGTACTTC
CASSPGDRDEQYF
>TRBJ2-7|NA|15|NA|TRBV7-9
TGTGCCAGCAGCTTAGCGGGGCAAGGGGGGGACGAGCAGTACTTC
CASSLAGQGGDEQYF
>TRBJ2-3|NA|16|TRBD1|TRBV18
TGTGCCAGCTCACCGAACTCAGGGGGAAGCACAGATACGCAGTATTTT
CASSPNSGGSTDTQYF
>TRBJ2-3|NA|17|NA|TRBV11-2
TGTGCCAGCAGCTTAAGAGGGGGGCGGGACGGGTCGGATACGCAGTATTTT
CASSLRGGRDGSDTQYF
>TRBJ2-5|NA|15|NA|TRBV19
TGTGCCAGTAGTATCGGCAGGCCTTATCAAGAGACCCAGTACTTC
CASSIGRPYQETQYF
>TRBJ2-6|NA|16|NA|TRBV27
TGTGCCAGCAGGAAAGACATTTCCTCTGGGGCCAACGTCCTGACTTTC
CASRKDISSGANVLTF
>TRBJ2-7|NA|15|NA|TRBV18
TGTGCCAGCTCACCACTAAGCGGATCCTCCTACGAGCAGTACTTC
CASSPLSGSSYEQYF
>TRBJ2-5|NA|16|NA|TRBV7-2
TGTGCCAGCAGCTTAGGGGTGATGACAGAACAAGAGACCCAGTACTTC
CASSLGVMTEQETQYF
>TRBJ2-1|NA|16|TRBD2|TRBV5-6
TGTGCCAGCAGCTCCCGGAGACTAGCGGGGTACAATGAGCAGTTCTTC
CASSSRRLAGYNEQFF
>TRBJ2-7|NA|14|TRBD1|TRBV6-1
TGTGCCACAACGAGACAGGGGGCTTGGTACGAGCAGTACTTC
CATTRQGAWYEQYF
>TRBJ2-7|once|15|NA|TRBV7-2
TGTGCCAGCAGCTTAGCACGGTCTCACCCACACGAGCAGTACTTC
CASSLARSHPHEQYF
>TRBJ2-7|NA|14|NA|TRBV27
TGTGCCAGCAGTTTTTTTGCATCCCCCTACGAGCAGTACTTC
CASSFFASPYEQYF
>TRBJ1-4|NA|15|NA|TRBV5-1
TGCGCCAGCAGCTTGGCCGGGAGGGATAATGAAAAACTGTTTTTT
CASSLAGRDNEKLFF
>TRBJ2-5|NA|15|NA|TRBV4-1
TGCGCCAGCAGCCGCCGACAAGGGACCCAAGAGACCCAGTACTTC
CASSRRQGTQETQYF
>TRBJ2-5|NA|11|NA|TRBV28
TGTGCCAGCGGCCCCTTGGAGACCCAGTACTTC
CASGPLETQYF
>TRBJ1-2|NA|15|NA|TRBV4-1
TGCGCCAGCAGCCAAGATCGGACAGCTAACTATGGCTACACCTTC
CASSQDRTANYGYTF
>TRBJ2-1|NA|14|NA|TRBV5-1
TGCGCCAGCAGCTTGACCCAGTCCTACAATGAGCAGTTCTTC
CASSLTQSYNEQFF
>TRBJ1-5|NA|14|NA|TRBV7-6
TGTGCCAGCAGCCCAGGGACACTCAATCAGCCCCAGCATTTT
CASSPGTLNQPQHF
>TRBJ1-2|NA|14|NA|TRBV6-1
TGTGCCAGCAGTGAAAAGCAGGCGTCCTATGGCTACACCTTC
CASSEKQASYGYTF
>TRBJ2-5|NA|14|NA|TRBV9
TGTGCCAGCAGCGTAGCAGGGACCCAAGAGACCCAGTACTTC
CASSVAGTQETQYF
>TRBJ1-1|once|15|TRBD1|TRBV6-6
TGTGCCAGCAGCCAGGGACAGGGTGGGAACACTGAAGCTTTCTTT
CASSQGQGGNTEAFF
>TRBJ2-4|NA|14|TRBD1|TRBV27
TGTGCCTCGTCGGGACAGCTAGCCAAAAACATTCAGTACTTC
CASSGQLAKNIQYF
>TRBJ1-2|few|11|NA|TRBV25-1
TGTGCCAGCACCAACAGGGATGGCTACACCTTC
CASTNRDGYTF
>TRBJ1-1|NA|12|NA|TRBV2
TGTGCCAGCAGTACTGGAAGCACTGAAGCTTTCTTT
CASSTGSTEAFF